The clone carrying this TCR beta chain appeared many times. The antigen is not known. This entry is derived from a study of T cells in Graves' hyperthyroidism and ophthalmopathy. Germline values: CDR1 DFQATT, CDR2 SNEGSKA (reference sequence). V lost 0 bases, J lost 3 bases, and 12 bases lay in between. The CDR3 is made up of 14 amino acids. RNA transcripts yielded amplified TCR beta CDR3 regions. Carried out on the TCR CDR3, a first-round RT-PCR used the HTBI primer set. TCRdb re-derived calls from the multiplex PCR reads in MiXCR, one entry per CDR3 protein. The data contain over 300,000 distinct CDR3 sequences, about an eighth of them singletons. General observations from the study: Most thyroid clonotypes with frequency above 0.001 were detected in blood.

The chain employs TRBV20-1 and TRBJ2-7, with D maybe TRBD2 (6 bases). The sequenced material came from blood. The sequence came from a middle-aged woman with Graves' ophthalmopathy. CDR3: CSARDLSGFYEQYF. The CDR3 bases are TGCAGTGCTAGAGATCTGAGCGGGTTCTACGAGCAGTACTTC.